The 24 T cell receptor beta chains below all came from one sample that was sequenced in a study of STAT5B mutations in CD4+ large granular lymphocyte leukemia. The assay was immunoSEQ multiplex PCR, and TCRdb's table has in-frame clones only and misses some. This sample has about 20,000 clones, with around 76% found just once. The material sequenced was CD4+ T cells from blood buffy coats. These TCRs come from a human donor in good health.

This rearrangement joins TRBV7-5 to TRBJ2-6; TRBD1, the D gene given by the table, was not confirmed from the DNA. TRBV7-5 is a documented pseudogene. This CDR3 region has 19 residues. CDR3 DNA: TGTGCCAGAAGCTTGAAGGACAGGGGGAGTTACTCTGGGGCCAACGTCCTGACTTTC. It is translated as CARSLKDRGSYSGANVLTF.

The chain uses TRBV9 and TRBJ2-3, with 11 bases aligning to TRBD2. Germline values: CDR1 SGDLS, CDR2 YYNGEE. J gave up 10 bases and V 3 bases, and 4 bases lay outside the gene matches. The CDR3 extends over 13 amino acids. CDR3 coding DNA: TGTGCCAGCAGCGGCCTGACTAGCGGGGCGCAGTATTTT. Protein product: CASSGLTSGAQYF.

The chain has TRBV7-2 and TRBJ2-7; a weak D match, TRBD2 (6 bases). The CDR3 length is 15 residues. The V gene's germline CDR1 is SGHTA and CDR2 FQGNSA. Trimming removed 5 bases at V and 0 bases at J, with 14 bases between. CDR3 sequence (DNA): TGTGCCAGCAGCCTCCCTGGAGGGTCCTCCTACGAGCAGTACTTC. Protein product: CASSLPGGSSYEQYF.

The chain employs TRBV5-1 and TRBJ2-3; D unclear. Germline loops: CDR1 SGHRS, CDR2 YFSETQ. Trimming removed 0 bases at V and 1 base at J, with 6 bases between. CDR3 length: 14 amino acids. In DNA form, the CDR3 reads TGCGCCAGCAGCTTGGCGCAGGGCACAGATACGCAGTATTTT. The encoded protein is CASSLAQGTDTQYF.

The CDR3 DNA sequence: TGTGCCAGCAGCTTAGATCAGGTGCGTGAGCAGTTCTTC. Its protein is CASSLDQVREQFF. This chain uses TRBV7-2 with TRBJ2-1; D uncertain. Germline loops: CDR1 SGHTA, CDR2 FQGNSA. Trimming shortened V by 1 base and J by 9 bases, and 10 bases separated the two germline ends. This CDR3 is 13 amino acids long.

The V gene is TRBV2, the J gene TRBJ1-4; 9 bases match TRBD1. V was pared by 6 bases and J by 8 bases, with 7 bases of the junction left unmatched. Germline-derived CDR1 and CDR2 are SNHLY and FYNNEI. CDR3 length equals 14 residues. In DNA, the CDR3 is TGTGCCAGCAGCGCGGACAGGGGAGGAGAAAAACTGTTTTTT. Its translation: CASSADRGGEKLFF.

The J gene is TRBJ2-2, the V gene TRBV5-4, with 7 bases identical to TRBD1. From germline, CDR1 is SGHNT and CDR2 YYREEE (reference sequence). V lost 0 bases, J lost 1 base, and 3 bases stayed unmatched. The CDR3 has 16 residues. CDR3 loop: CASSLGGGQNTGELFF. CDR3 sequence (DNA): TGTGCCAGCAGCTTGGGAGGGGGCCAGAACACCGGGGAGCTGTTTTTT.

Only one count was recorded for this clone. V usage is TRBV28 and J usage is TRBJ1-2; D unresolved. CDR1 and CDR2 from the germline V gene are MDHEN and SYDVKM. This CDR3 spans 13 amino acids. V gave up 6 bases and J gave up 5 bases, with 13 bases separating them. The CDR3 region has the DNA TGTGCCAGCAGCCCTAGACGCCCATATGGCTACACCTTC. This gives the protein CASSPRRPYGYTF.

V usage is TRBV9 and J usage is TRBJ2-5, with a tentative D call TRBD1 (5 bases). In germline, CDR1 is SGDLS, CDR2 YYNGEE. The V end lost 4 bases, the J end lost 4 bases, and 14 bases lay between the germline ends. The CDR3 consists of 14 residues. CDR3 in DNA: TGTGCCAGCAGCCCACGCGACAGCCTAGAGACCCAGTACTTC. Its translation is CASSPRDSLETQYF.

The gene calls are TRBV4-1 and TRBJ2-4; TRBD2 might be the D (6 bases). Germline values: CDR1 MGHRA, CDR2 YSYEKL. The ends were cut back, 1 base at V and 7 bases at J, with 17 bases in the middle. This CDR3 has 16 residues. This CDR3 reads CASSQGGSGVLNIQYF. Here the CDR3 DNA reads TGCGCCAGCAGCCAAGGGGGGTCGGGGGTTTTGAACATTCAGTACTTC.

The chain is built from TRBV6-5 and TRBJ2-5, with D hard to call. The J call may be incorrect, as the DNA end agrees better with TRBJ2-7. CDR1 and CDR2 (germline): MNHEY, SVGAGI. This CDR3 spans 14 amino acids. The CDR3 sequence: CASRHRTSSYEQYF. Written as DNA, the CDR3 is TGTGCCAGCAGGCACCGGACCTCTTCCTACGAGCAGTACTTC.

The chain links TRBV18 to TRBJ2-5, with 9 bases fitting TRBD1. The CDR3 is 18 residues long. Germline CDR1 KGHSH, CDR2 LQKENI. V trimming: 0 bases; J trimming: 2 bases; junction bases outside the gene matches: 10. The CDR3 DNA reads TGTGCCAGCTCACCACCACCCACAGGGGGCGTGGGACAAGAGACCCAGTACTTC. Translated, it gives CASSPPPTGGVGQETQYF.

The rearrangement uses TRBV2 and TRBJ2-7, with 7 bases matching TRBD2. In germline, CDR1 is SNHLY, CDR2 FYNNEI. V lost 7 bases, J lost 2 bases, and 5 bases stayed unmatched. This CDR3 is 13 amino acids long. As DNA, the CDR3 is TGTGCCAGCACTGGACTAGTACCCTACGAGCAGTACTTC. This sequence encodes CASTGLVPYEQYF.

The chain is built from TRBV28 and TRBJ2-3; 9 nucleotides agree with TRBD1. V was clipped by 6 bases and J by 1 base; unmatched bases: 11. This CDR3 is 17 amino acids long. The germline V gene has CDR1 MDHEN and CDR2 SYDVKM. The CDR3 DNA follows: TGTGCCAGCAGCAAAGCTACAGGGGGCGTCCGCACAGATACGCAGTATTTT. Its translation is CASSKATGGVRTDTQYF. Drawing the rest from reference TRBV28 and TRBJ2-3, the complete variable domain is DVKVTQSSRYLVKRTGEKVFLECVQDMDHENMFWYRQDPGLGLRLIYFSYDVKMKEKGDIPEGYSVSREKKERFSLILESASTNQTSMYLCASSKATGGVRTDTQYFGPGTRLTVL.

V is TRBV7-2 and J is TRBJ1-2, with TRBD1 matching over 11 bases. The CDR3 has 15 residues. Germline CDR1 and CDR2: SGHTA and FQGNSA. V lost 5 bases to trimming and J lost 5 bases; unmatched junction nucleotides: 7. Here the CDR3 DNA reads TGTGCCAGCAGCGCCCGGACAGGGGGCGGTTATGGCTACACCTTC. Its protein is CASSARTGGGYGYTF.

The genes are TRBV4-2 and TRBJ2-3; the match to TRBD2 covers 13 bases. Germline V lookup: CDR1 LGHNA, CDR2 YNFKEQ. The J segment lost 4 bases and the V segment lost 4 bases, leaving 14 bases of the junction unmatched. The CDR3 totals 19 residues. The CDR3 DNA reads as TGTGCCAGCAGCCCCCGACTAGCGGGAGGCCGGGGAGTTTCAGATACGCAGTATTTT. Translation: CASSPRLAGGRGVSDTQYF.

The table lists this clone with a count of one. The chain recombines TRBV9 with TRBJ2-3, with TRBD2 matching over 8 bases. Germline CDR1 and CDR2: SGDLS and YYNGEE. The length of the CDR3 is 17 residues. Trimming removed 4 bases from V and 2 bases from J; junction bases left unmatched: 12. This CDR3 is CASSFPEAGGDTDTQYF. The CDR3 DNA is TGTGCCAGCAGCTTCCCAGAGGCGGGAGGCGACACAGATACGCAGTATTTT.

This chain connects TRBV2 to TRBJ2-3; 10 bases are shared with TRBD2. CDR1 is SNHLY and CDR2 is FYNNEI in the germline V gene. The CDR3 covers 15 residues. V shed 5 bases, J shed 5 bases, and the junction held 7 bases outside the gene matches. The CDR3 protein is CASSPASGGLDTQYF. In nucleotides, the CDR3 is TGTGCCAGCAGTCCGGCTAGCGGGGGCCTAGATACGCAGTATTTT.

This chain links TRBV11-2 with TRBJ2-7; D unresolved. The CDR3 runs to 11 residues. Looked up from germline, CDR1 is SGHAT and CDR2 is FQNNGV. Trimming left V 5 bases short and J 6 bases short, with 8 bases between. The CDR3 DNA reads TGTGCCAGCAGCAACCAGATCGAGCAGTACTTC. This translates into CASSNQIEQYF.

This clone was seen a handful of times. The J gene is TRBJ1-3, the V gene TRBV11-2; no firm D call. Germline CDR1 SGHAT, CDR2 FQNNGV. The V end was cut by 5 bases, the J end by 10 bases, with 15 bases between. The CDR3 consists of 13 residues. CDR3 DNA sequence: TGTGCCAGCAGCCCCACGGCATCTCAGACCATATATTTT. Translation: CASSPTASQTIYF.

The V gene is TRBV6-5, the J gene TRBJ2-7; possibly TRBD1 or TRBD2 for D (5 bases each). CDR1 and CDR2 from the germline V gene are MNHEY and SVGAGI. Trimming stripped 2 bases from V and 2 bases from J, with 10 bases between. CDR3 length equals 14 residues. The chain's CDR3 is CASSYGTEAYEQYF. CDR3 coding DNA: TGTGCCAGCAGTTACGGGACGGAAGCCTACGAGCAGTACTTC.

The genes are TRBV11-1 and TRBJ2-7, with a tentative D call TRBD1 (7 bases). Trimming took 4 bases from V and 3 from J, leaving 13 bases between them. Germline V CDR1 and CDR2: SGHAT, FQDESV (reference sequence). There are 14 residues in the CDR3. The CDR3 region has the DNA TGTGCCAGCAGCTCCAGGGGGGTGTACTACGAGCAGTACTTC. This translates into CASSSRGVYYEQYF. The variable domain in full, with the rest retrieved from reference TRBV11-1 and TRBJ2-7, is EAEVAQSPRYKITEKSQAVAFWCDPISGHATLYWYRQILGQGPELLVQFQDESVVDDSQLPKDRFSAERLKGVDSTLKIQPAELGDSAMYLCASSSRGVYYEQYFGPGTRLTVT.

The chain joins TRBV11-2 to TRBJ2-1; D call uncertain. CDR1 is SGHAT and CDR2 is FQNNGV in the germline V gene. Between the trimmed V and J ends, which lost 1 base and 0 bases, there was a span of 4 bases. The CDR3 is made up of 14 amino acids. The CDR3 is CASSLVLSYNEQFF. Written as DNA, the CDR3 is TGTGCCAGCAGCTTAGTCCTCTCCTACAATGAGCAGTTCTTC.

V and J are TRBV6-5 and TRBJ2-7, with D possibly called TRBD1 or TRBD2 (5 bases each). The CDR3 loop spans 14 amino acids. CDR1 and CDR2 (germline): MNHEY, SVGAGI. Trimming shortened V by 2 bases and J by 1 base, and 9 bases separated the two germline ends. The CDR3 sequence is CASSYMGVSYEQYF. DNA of the CDR3: TGTGCCAGCAGTTACATGGGGGTTTCCTACGAGCAGTACTTC.